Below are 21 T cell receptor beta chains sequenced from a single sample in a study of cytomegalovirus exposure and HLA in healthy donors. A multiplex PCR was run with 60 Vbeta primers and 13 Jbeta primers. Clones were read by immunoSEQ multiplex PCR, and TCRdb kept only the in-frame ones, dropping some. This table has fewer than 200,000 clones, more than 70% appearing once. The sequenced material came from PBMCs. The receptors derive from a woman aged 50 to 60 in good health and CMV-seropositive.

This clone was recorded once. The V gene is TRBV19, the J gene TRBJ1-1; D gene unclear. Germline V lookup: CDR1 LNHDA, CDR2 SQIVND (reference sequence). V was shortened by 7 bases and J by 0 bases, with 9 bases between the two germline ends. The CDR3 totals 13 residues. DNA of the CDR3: TGTGCCAGTAAGGTACAGATGAACACTGAAGCTTTCTTT. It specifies CASKVQMNTEAFF.

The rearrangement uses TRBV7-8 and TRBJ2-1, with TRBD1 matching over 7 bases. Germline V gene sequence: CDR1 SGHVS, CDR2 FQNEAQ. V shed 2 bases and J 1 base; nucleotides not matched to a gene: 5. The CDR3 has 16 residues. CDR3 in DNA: TGTGCCAGCAGCTTATGGGACAGCCAATCCTACAATGAGCAGTTCTTC. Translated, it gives CASSLWDSQSYNEQFF.

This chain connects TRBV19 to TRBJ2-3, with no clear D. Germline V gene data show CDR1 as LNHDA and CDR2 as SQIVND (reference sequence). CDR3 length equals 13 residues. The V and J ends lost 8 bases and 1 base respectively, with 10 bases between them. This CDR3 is CASENSGTDTQYF. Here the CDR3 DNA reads TGTGCCAGTGAAAATAGTGGCACAGATACGCAGTATTTT. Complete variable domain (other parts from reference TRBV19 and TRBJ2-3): DGGITQSPKYLFRKEGQNVTLSCEQNLNHDAMYWYRQDPGQGLRLIYYSQIVNDFQKGDIAEGYSVSREKKESFPLTVTSAQKNPTAFYLCASENSGTDTQYFGPGTRLTVL.

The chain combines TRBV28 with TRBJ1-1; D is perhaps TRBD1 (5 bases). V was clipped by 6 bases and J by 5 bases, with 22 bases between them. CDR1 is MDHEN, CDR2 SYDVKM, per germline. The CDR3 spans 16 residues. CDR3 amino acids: CASSIGGAQWWTEAFF. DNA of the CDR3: TGTGCCAGCAGCATAGGCGGGGCCCAGTGGTGGACTGAAGCTTTCTTT.

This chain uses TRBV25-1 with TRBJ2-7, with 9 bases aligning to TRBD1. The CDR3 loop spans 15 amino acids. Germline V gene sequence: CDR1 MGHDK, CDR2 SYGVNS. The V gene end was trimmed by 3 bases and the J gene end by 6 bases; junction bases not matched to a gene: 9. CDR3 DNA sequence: TGTGCCAGCAGTGAGAGCCGGGACAGGGTGTCCGAGCAGTACTTC. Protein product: CASSESRDRVSEQYF.

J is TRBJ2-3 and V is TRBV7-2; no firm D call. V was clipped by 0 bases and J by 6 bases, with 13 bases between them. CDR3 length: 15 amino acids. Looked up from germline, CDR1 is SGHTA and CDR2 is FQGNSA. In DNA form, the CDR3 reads TGTGCCAGCAGCTTAGCGTACCGGGTGGGTGATACGCAGTATTTT. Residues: CASSLAYRVGDTQYF.

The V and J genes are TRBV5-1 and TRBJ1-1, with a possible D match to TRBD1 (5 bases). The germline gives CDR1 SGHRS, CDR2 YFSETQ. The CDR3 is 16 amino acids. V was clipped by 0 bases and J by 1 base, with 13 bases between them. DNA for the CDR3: TGCGCCAGCAGCTTGGAGTGGGGCGGGGAGAACACTGAAGCTTTCTTT. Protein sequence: CASSLEWGGENTEAFF.

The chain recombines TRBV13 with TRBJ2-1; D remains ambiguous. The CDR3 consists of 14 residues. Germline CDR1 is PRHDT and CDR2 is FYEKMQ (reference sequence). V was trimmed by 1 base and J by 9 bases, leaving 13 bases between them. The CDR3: CASSLDTGVGEQFF. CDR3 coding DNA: TGTGCCAGCAGCTTAGATACTGGAGTTGGTGAGCAGTTCTTC.

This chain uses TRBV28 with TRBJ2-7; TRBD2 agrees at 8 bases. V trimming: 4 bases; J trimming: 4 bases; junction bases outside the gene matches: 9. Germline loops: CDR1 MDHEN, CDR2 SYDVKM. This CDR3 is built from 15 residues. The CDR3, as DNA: TGTGCCAGCAGTTATACCGCGGCTAGCGGGTACGAGCAGTACTTC. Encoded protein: CASSYTAASGYEQYF.

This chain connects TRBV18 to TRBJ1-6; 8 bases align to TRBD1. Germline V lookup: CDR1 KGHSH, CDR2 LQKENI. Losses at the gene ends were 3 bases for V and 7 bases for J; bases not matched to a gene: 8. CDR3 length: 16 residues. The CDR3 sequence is CASSPSPGQVNSPLHF. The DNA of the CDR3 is TGTGCCAGCTCACCTTCTCCGGGACAGGTGAATTCACCCCTCCACTTT.

This CDR3 reads CARSLGAGGQETQYF. In DNA form, the CDR3 reads TGTGCCAGAAGCTTGGGGGCAGGGGGCCAAGAGACCCAGTACTTC. The genes are TRBV5-3 and TRBJ2-5, with 7 bases aligning to TRBD1. TRBV5-3 is noted as an ORF with a role that remains uncertain. Germline trimming cut 0 bases from V and 1 base from J; bases unmatched to any gene: 3. The CDR3 loop spans 15 amino acids.

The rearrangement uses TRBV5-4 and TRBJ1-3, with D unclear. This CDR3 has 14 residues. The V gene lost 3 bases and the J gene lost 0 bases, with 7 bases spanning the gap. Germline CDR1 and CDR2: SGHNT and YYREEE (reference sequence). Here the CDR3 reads CASSYPSSGNTIYF. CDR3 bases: TGTGCCAGCAGCTATCCGAGCTCTGGAAACACCATATATTTT.

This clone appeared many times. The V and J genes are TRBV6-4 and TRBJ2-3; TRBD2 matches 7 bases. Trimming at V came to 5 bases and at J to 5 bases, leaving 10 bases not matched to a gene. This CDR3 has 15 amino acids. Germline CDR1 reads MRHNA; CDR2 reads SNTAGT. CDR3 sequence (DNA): TGTGCCAGCAGTTATATAGCGGGTGGAAGAGATACGCAGTATTTT. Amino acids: CASSYIAGGRDTQYF.

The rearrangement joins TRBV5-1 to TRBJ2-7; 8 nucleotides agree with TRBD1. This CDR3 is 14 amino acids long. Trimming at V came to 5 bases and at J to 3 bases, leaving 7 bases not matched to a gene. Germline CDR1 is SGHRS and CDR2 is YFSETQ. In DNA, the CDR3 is TGCGCCAGCAGTCTATCCACAGGGGGCTACGAGCAGTACTTC. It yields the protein CASSLSTGGYEQYF.

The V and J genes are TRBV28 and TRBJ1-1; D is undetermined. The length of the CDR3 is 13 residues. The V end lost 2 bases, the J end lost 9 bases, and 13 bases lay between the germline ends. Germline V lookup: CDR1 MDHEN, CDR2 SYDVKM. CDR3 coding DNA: TGTGCCAGCAGTTTAAGCGGAGGTACCCAAGCTTTCTTT. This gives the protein CASSLSGGTQAFF.

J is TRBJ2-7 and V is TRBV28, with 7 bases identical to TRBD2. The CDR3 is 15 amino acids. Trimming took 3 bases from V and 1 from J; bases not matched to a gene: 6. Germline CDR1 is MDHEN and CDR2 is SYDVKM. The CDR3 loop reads CASSFAGVVSYEQYF. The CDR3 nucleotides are TGTGCCAGCAGTTTCGCGGGAGTTGTTTCCTACGAGCAGTACTTC.

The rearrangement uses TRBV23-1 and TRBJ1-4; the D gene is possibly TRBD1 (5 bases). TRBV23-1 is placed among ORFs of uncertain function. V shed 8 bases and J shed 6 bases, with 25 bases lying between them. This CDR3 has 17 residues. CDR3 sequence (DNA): TGCGCCAGCCCCTCAATCCCAACAGGAGCACGGGATGAAAAACTGTTTTTT. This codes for CASPSIPTGARDEKLFF.

Here the CDR3 reads CASSKSRGRARETQYF. CDR3 nucleotides: TGTGCCAGCAGCAAATCCCGCGGGAGGGCGAGAGAGACCCAGTACTTC. The chain couples TRBV21-1 to TRBJ2-5; TRBD2 is the table's D call, not checked against the DNA. TRBV21-1 is a listed pseudogene. The length of the CDR3 is 16 residues.

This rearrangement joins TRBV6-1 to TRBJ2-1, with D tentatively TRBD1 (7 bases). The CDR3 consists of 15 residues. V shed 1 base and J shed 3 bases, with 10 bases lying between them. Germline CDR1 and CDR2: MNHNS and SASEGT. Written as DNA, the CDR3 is TGTGCCAGCAGTGAAGGGGGGGACAGCTACAATGAGCAGTTCTTC. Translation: CASSEGGDSYNEQFF.

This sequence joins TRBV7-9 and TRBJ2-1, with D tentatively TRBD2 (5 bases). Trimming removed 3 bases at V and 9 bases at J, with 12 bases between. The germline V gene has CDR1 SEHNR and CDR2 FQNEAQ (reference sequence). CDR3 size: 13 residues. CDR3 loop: CASSFQPEGEQFF. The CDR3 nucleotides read TGTGCCAGCAGCTTTCAGCCTGAGGGTGAGCAGTTCTTC.

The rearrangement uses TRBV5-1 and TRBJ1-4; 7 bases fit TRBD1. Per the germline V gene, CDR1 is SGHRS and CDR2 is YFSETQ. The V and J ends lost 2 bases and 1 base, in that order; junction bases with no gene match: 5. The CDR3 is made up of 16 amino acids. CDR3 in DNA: TGCGCCAGCAGCTTCGCAGGGGGTCTAACTAATGAAAAACTGTTTTTT. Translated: CASSFAGGLTNEKLFF.